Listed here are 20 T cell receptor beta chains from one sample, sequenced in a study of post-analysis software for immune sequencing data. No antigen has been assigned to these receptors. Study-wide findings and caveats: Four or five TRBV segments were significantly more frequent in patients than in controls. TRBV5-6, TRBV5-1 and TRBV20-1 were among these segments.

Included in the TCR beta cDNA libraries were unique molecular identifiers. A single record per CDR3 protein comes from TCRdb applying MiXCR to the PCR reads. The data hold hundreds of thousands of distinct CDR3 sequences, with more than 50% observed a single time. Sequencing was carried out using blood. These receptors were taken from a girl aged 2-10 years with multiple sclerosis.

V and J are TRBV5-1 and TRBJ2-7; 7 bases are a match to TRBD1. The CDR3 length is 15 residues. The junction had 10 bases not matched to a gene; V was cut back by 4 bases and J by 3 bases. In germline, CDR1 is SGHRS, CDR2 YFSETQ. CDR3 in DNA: TGCGCCAGCAGCCTTATACAGGGGTTACTCTACGAGCAGTACTTC. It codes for CASSLIQGLLYEQYF.

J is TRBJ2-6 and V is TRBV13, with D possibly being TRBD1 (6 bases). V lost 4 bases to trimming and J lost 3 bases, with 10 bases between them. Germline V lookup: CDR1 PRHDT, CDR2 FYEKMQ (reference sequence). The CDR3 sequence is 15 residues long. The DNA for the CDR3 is TGTGCCAGCAGCTCCGCGGACAGTGGGGCCAACGTCCTGACTTTC. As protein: CASSSADSGANVLTF.

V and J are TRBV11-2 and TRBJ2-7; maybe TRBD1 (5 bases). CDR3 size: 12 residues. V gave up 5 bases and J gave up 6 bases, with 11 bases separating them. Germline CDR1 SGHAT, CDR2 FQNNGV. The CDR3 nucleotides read TGTGCCAGCAGCCAAGACAGATCCGAGCAGTACTTC. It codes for CASSQDRSEQYF.

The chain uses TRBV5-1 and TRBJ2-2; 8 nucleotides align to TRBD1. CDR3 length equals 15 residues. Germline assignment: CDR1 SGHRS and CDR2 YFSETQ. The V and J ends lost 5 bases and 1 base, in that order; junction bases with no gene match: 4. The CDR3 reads CASRATGENTGELFF. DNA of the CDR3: TGCGCCAGCAGGGCGACAGGGGAGAACACCGGGGAGCTGTTTTTT. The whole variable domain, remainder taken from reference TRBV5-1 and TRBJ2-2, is KAGVTQTPRYLIKTRGQQVTLSCSPISGHRSVSWYQQTPGQGLQFLFEYFSETQRNKGNFPGRFSGRQFSNSRSEMNVSTLELGDSALYLCASRATGENTGELFFGEGSRLTVL.

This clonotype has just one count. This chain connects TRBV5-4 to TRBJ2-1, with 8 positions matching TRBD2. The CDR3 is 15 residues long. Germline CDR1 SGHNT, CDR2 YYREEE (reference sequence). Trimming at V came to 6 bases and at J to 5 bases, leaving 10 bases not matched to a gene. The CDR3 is CASTPGGPSNNEQFF. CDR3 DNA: TGTGCCAGCACCCCGGGGGGGCCTTCAAACAATGAGCAGTTCTTC.

As DNA, the CDR3 is TGCGCCAGCAGCCCTGGGGGAACCCCCTCTCTCGAGCAGTTCTTC. Translation gives CASSPGGTPSLEQFF. The rearrangement links TRBV4-1 to TRBJ2-1, with D possibly being TRBD1 or TRBD2 (5 bases each). Germline CDR1 reads MGHRA; CDR2 reads YSYEKL. The CDR3 loop spans 15 amino acids. Trimming pared 4 bases from V and 10 bases from J, leaving 20 bases between.

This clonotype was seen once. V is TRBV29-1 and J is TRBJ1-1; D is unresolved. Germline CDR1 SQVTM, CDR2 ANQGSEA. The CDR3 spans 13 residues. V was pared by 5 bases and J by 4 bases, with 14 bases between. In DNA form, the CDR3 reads TGCAGCGTTTCAGGTATCAGAGCCACTGAAGCTTTCTTT. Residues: CSVSGIRATEAFF. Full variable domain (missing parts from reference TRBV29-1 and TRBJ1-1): SAVISQKPSRDICQRGTSLTIQCQVDSQVTMMFWYRQQPGQSLTLIATANQGSEATYESGFVIDKFPISRPNLTFSTLTVSNMSPEDSSIYLCSVSGIRATEAFFGQGTRLTVV.

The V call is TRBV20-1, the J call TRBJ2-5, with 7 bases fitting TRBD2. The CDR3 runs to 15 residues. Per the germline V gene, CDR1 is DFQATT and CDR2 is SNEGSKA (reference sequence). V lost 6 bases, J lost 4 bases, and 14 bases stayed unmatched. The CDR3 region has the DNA TGCAGTGCAAACCCGGGGGGTAGGCCTGGAGAGACCCAGTACTTC. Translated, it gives CSANPGGRPGETQYF.

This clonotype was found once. The CDR3, as DNA: TGTGCCAGCAGCAGGACAGGGTCCCAGTATTTT. It codes for CASSRTGSQYF. The V and J genes are TRBV11-2 and TRBJ2-3; 8 bases match TRBD1. Germline V gene data show CDR1 as SGHAT and CDR2 as FQNNGV. V lost 5 bases to trimming and J lost 12 bases; unmatched junction nucleotides: 4. The CDR3 covers 11 residues.

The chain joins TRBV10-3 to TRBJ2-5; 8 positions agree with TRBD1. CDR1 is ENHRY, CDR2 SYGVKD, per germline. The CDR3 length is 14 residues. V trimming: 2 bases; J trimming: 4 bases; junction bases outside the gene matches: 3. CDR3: CAISEETGVETQYF. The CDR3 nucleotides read TGTGCCATCAGTGAGGAGACAGGGGTAGAGACCCAGTACTTC.

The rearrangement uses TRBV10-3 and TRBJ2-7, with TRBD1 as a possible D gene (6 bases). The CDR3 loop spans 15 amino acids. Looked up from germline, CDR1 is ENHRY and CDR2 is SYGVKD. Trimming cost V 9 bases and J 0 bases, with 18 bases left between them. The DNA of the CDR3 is TGTGCCATATCAGGGGCACTTACCTTCTCCTACGAGCAGTACTTC. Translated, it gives CAISGALTFSYEQYF.

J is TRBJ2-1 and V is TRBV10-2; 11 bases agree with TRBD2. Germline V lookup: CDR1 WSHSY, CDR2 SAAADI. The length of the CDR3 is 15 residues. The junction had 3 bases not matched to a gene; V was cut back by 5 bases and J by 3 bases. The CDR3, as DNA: TGCGCCAGCAGTAAGGGACTAGCGGACTACAATGAGCAGTTCTTC. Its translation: CASSKGLADYNEQFF.

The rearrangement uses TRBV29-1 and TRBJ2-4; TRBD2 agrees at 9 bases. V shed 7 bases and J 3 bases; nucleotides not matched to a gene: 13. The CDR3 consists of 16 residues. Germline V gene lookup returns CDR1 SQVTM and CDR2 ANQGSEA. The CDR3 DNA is TGCAGCGCATCCCTATTAGCGGGAGCTGGCAAAAACATTCAGTACTTC. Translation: CSASLLAGAGKNIQYF.

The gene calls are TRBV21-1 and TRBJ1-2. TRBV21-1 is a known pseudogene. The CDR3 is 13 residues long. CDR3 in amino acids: CASSKGDNYGYTF. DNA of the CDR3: TGTGCCAGCAGCAAAGGAGACAACTATGGCTACACCTTC.

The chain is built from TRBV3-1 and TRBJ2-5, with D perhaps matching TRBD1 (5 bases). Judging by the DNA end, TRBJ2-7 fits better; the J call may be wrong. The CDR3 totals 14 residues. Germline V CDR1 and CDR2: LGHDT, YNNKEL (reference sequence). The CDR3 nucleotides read TGTGCCAGCAGCCAAGTGGTGGGGCCCTACGAGCAGTACTTC. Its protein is CASSQVVGPYEQYF.

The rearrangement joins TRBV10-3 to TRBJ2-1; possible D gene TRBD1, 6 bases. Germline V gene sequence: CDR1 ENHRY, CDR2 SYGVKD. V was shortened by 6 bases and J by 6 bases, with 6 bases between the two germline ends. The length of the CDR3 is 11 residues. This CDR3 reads CAIRDSNEQFF. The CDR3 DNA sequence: TGTGCCATCAGGGACAGCAATGAGCAGTTCTTC.

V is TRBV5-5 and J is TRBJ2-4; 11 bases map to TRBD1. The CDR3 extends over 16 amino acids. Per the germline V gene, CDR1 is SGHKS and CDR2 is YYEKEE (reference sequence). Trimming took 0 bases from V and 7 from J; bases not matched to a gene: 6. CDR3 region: CASSLEGTGGGNIQYF. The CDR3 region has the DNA TGTGCCAGCAGCTTGGAGGGGACAGGGGGTGGGAACATTCAGTACTTC.

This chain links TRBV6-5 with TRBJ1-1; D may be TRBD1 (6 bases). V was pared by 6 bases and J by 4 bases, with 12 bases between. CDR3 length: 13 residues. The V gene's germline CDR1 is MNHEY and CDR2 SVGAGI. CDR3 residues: CASRNPGATEAFF. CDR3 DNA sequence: TGTGCCAGCAGGAACCCAGGGGCCACTGAAGCTTTCTTT.

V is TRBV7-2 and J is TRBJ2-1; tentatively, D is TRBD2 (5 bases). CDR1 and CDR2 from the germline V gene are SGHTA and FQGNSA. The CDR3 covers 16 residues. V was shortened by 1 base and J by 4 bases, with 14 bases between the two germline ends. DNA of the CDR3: TGTGCCAGCAGCTTAGACACGGGGAGCGCTTACAATGAGCAGTTCTTC. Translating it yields CASSLDTGSAYNEQFF.

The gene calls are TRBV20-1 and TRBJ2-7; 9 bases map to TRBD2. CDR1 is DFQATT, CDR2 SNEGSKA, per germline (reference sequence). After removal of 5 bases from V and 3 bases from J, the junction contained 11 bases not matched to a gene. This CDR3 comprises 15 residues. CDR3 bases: TGCAGTGCTGTTAGCGGGAGTCCGGGGGGCTACGAGCAGTACTTC. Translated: CSAVSGSPGGYEQYF.